The subject of this entry is one T cell receptor (beta chain). Antigen unknown. The sample comes from a study of shared clonotypes between healthy human individuals. Study context: Plates per donor: three CD4 naive, three CD4 memory, two CD8 naive, one CD8 memory. Regarding the study as a whole: Shared clonotypes across all four donors exceeded non-shared ones in generation probability.

Naive-designated CD8 cells lacked CD45RO, were positively enriched for CCR7, and omitted terminally differentiated effector memory CD45RA+ cells. Recent vaccinations or acute infections were absent in the healthy HIV-negative adult donors. Assay: immunoSEQ multiplex PCR; the TCRdb copy retains only in-frame clones and omits some. In the table there are approximately 1.9 million clones, 80% to 95% of which are singletons. The sample was naive CD8+ T cells from PBMCs. The sequence came from a man between 18 and 29 years old in good health. Some clones in this sample may be carry-over from other donors' samples.

CDR3 region: CASSPQGGITNEKLFF. Here the CDR3 DNA reads TGTGCCAGCAGCCCACAGGGAGGTATTACTAATGAAAAACTGTTTTTT. This chain connects TRBV28 to TRBJ1-4, with D perhaps TRBD1 (6 bases). The CDR3 length is 16 residues. The V gene lost 6 bases and the J gene lost 2 bases, with 16 bases spanning the gap. Per the germline V gene, CDR1 is MDHEN and CDR2 is SYDVKM.